This T cell receptor beta chain was profiled in a study of blood T cells in healthy people across ages. On the study more broadly: The template switching approach captured approximately one barcoded beta molecule for every two T cells. Overall study findings and caveats: Per-million-T-cell TCR beta diversity fell roughly linearly with age.

Of note for this clonotype: Its cognate antigen is unknown.

A sample-barcoded 5' primer and a J-beta primer mix were used in a second PCR of about 6 to 11 cycles. Every single cDNA molecule received a tag from a template-switch adaptor with 12 random nucleotides. Paired-end reads containing CDR3 totaled no fewer than 2.5 million for each sample. TCRdb used MiXCR to reprocess the 5' RACE reads, holding one entry per CDR3 protein. This sample carries fewer than 2 million distinct CDR3 sequences, roughly 43% of them seen once, and the ten largest clones take 23%. The source material was blood. The TCR was taken from a human donor in good health.

CDR3 protein: CASSPGASGVDTQYF. The CDR3, as DNA: TGTGCCAGCAGCCCCGGGGCTAGCGGGGTGGATACGCAGTATTTT. The chain employs TRBV9 and TRBJ2-3; 9 nucleotides match TRBD2. CDR1 SGDLS and CDR2 YYNGEE come from the germline V gene. CDR3 length: 15 amino acids. V lost 4 bases and J lost 6; bases outside the gene matches: 9. Full variable domain (rest looked up from reference TRBV9 and TRBJ2-3): DSGVTQTPKHLITATGQRVTLRCSPRSGDLSVYWYQQSLDQGLQFLIQYYNGEERAKGNILERFSAQQFPDLHSELNLSSLELGDSALYFCASSPGASGVDTQYFGPGTRLTVL.